This T cell receptor beta chain was retrieved from a study of cytomegalovirus exposure and HLA in healthy donors. Study-level background: Counted in an early data release were roughly 87 million unique TCRs from HLA-typed donors.

Both 60 Vbeta primers and 13 Jbeta primers went into the PCR. Sequencing used immunoSEQ multiplex PCR; TCRdb keeps in-frame clones, though not all of them. This table has about 120,000 clones, roughly 80% appearing once. Turning to this clone: Antigen: not known. A junction boundary mismatches the germline segment, possibly from a read error.

The CDR3 loop spans 12 amino acids. Germline CDR1 reads SNHLY; CDR2 reads FYNNEI. Whole-study results and caveats: Likely technical artifact: a cluster of highly shared sequence variants.

This TCR was recovered from a woman in her thirties or forties in good health and CMV-seropositive. The sample consisted of PBMCs. V and J are TRBV2 and TRBJ2-7; D is perhaps TRBD1 (5 bases). CDR3 in DNA: TGTGCCAGCAGTGAATGGGGCCCGCGGCTGCACTTC. Its protein is CASSEWGPRLHF. The full variable domain, rest sourced from reference TRBV2 and TRBJ2-7, is EPEVTQTPSHQVTQMGQEVILRCVPISNHLYFYWYRQILGQKVEFLVSFYNNEISEKSEIFDDQFSVERPDGSNFTLKIRSTKLEDSAMYFCASSEWGPRLHFGPGTRLTVT.